Below are 8 T cell receptor beta chains sequenced from a single sample in a study of cytomegalovirus exposure and HLA in healthy donors. Primers included in the PCR were 60 Vbeta and 13 Jbeta primers. TCRdb's copy holds only in-frame clones and misses some; the assay was immunoSEQ multiplex PCR. The sample has some 150,000 clones, 60% to 80% seen once. The sequencing input was PBMCs. These receptors all come from a male donor in good health and CMV-seronegative.

The rearrangement links TRBV19 to TRBJ2-7, with 8 bases aligning to TRBD1. Trimming took 6 bases from V and 5 from J; bases not matched to a gene: 6. The V gene's germline CDR1 is LNHDA and CDR2 SQIVND (reference sequence). The CDR3 length is 13 residues. CDR3 coding DNA: TGTGCCAGTAGATCGACAGGGGACCACGAGCAGTACTTC. It encodes CASRSTGDHEQYF.

V usage is TRBV19 and J usage is TRBJ2-2, with 9 bases that match TRBD1. This CDR3 is 17 amino acids long. The germline gives CDR1 LNHDA, CDR2 SQIVND (reference sequence). Germline trimming cut 4 bases from V and 4 bases from J; bases unmatched to any gene: 10. The CDR3, as DNA: TGTGCCAGTAGTACTGGGGGGACAGGGTGGGGCACCGGGGAGCTGTTTTTT. This encodes CASSTGGTGWGTGELFF.

Here the CDR3 reads CASSMQQGRTYEQYF. CDR3 in DNA: TGTGCCAGTAGTATGCAACAGGGAAGAACCTACGAGCAGTACTTC. This rearrangement joins TRBV19 to TRBJ2-5, with a possible D match to TRBD1 (6 bases). The J call is uncertain, as TRBJ2-7 better fits the DNA end. This CDR3 is 15 amino acids long. Germline CDR1 LNHDA, CDR2 SQIVND (reference sequence).

The V gene is TRBV6-5, the J gene TRBJ2-5; D remains unclear. The better agreement between TRBJ2-7 and the DNA end casts doubt on the J call. Germline V gives CDR1 MNHEY, CDR2 SVGAGI. The CDR3 extends over 15 amino acids. The CDR3 DNA is TGTGCCAGCAGTCACGACTCAATAGGCTCCTACGAGCAGTACTTC. Amino acids: CASSHDSIGSYEQYF.

This chain uses TRBV4-1 with TRBJ1-4; a possible D gene is TRBD1 (5 bases). Looked up from germline, CDR1 is MGHRA and CDR2 is YSYEKL. The CDR3 is 15 amino acids. Trimming cost V 1 base and J 4 bases, with 10 bases left between them. The chain's CDR3 is CASSQATVNNEKLFF. CDR3 nucleotides: TGCGCCAGCAGCCAAGCGACAGTGAATAATGAAAAACTGTTTTTT.

The chain has TRBV7-9 and TRBJ2-3; 10 nucleotides align to TRBD1. CDR3 length equals 14 residues. Trimming took 7 bases from V and 4 from J; bases not matched to a gene: 5. CDR1 and CDR2 from the germline V gene are SEHNR and FQNEAQ (reference sequence). CDR3: CASTRTGGADTQYF. The CDR3 bases are TGTGCCAGCACCAGGACAGGGGGAGCAGATACGCAGTATTTT.

This clone was counted only a few times. The chain carries TRBV2 and TRBJ1-3, with D perhaps matching TRBD1 (6 bases). This CDR3 spans 14 amino acids. CDR1 and CDR2 from the germline V gene are SNHLY and FYNNEI. The V end lost 3 bases, the J end lost 2 bases, and 8 bases lay between the germline ends. CDR3 nucleotides: TGTGCCAGCAGTGACGAGGGGGCTGGAAACACCATATATTTT. Its protein is CASSDEGAGNTIYF.

The chain couples TRBV21-1 to TRBJ1-4. TRBV21-1 is an annotated pseudogene. This CDR3 spans 14 amino acids. CDR3 in amino acids: CASSIGREDEKLFF. In DNA form, the CDR3 reads TGTGCCAGCAGCATCGGCAGGGAGGATGAAAAACTGTTTTTT.